These T cell receptor beta chains were read from a single sample in a study of cytomegalovirus exposure and HLA in healthy donors. Libraries were prepared by immunoSEQ multiplex PCR; TCRdb keeps only in-frame clonotypes and omits some of them. The repertoire includes 150,000 or so clones, just under 80% of them detected once, and under 1.5% sits in the top ten. The specimen sequenced was PBMCs. These receptors were collected from a man aged 25-45 years in good health and CMV-seronegative. The CDR3 runs from the conserved cysteine through the conserved F or W. D genes are given only for firm matches. Some rows have no size entry. The others give once, few or many, or a class for an expanded clone.

j_call,v_call,d_call,clone_size,cdr3_aa,cdr3_nt
TRBJ2-2,TRBV6-1,TRBD1,NA,CASPGQANTGELFF,TGTGCCAGCCCGGGACAGGCAAACACCGGGGAGCTGTTTTTT
TRBJ2-2,TRBV7-6,NA,NA,CASSLGHRVGTGELFF,TGTGCCAGCAGCTTAGGGCACAGGGTTGGCACCGGGGAGCTGTTTTTT
TRBJ1-1,TRBV7-2,NA,NA,CASSLRGRNNTEAFF,TGTGCCAGCAGCTTAAGGGGCAGAAATAACACTGAAGCTTTCTTT
TRBJ2-7,TRBV4-3,TRBD2,NA,CASSQARENEQYF,TGCGCCAGCAGCCAAGCGCGGGAGAACGAGCAGTACTTC
TRBJ1-1,TRBV28,NA,NA,CASSRGPEAFF,TGTGCCAGCAGTAGGGGCCCTGAAGCTTTCTTT
TRBJ1-2,TRBV25-1,NA,NA,CASSDLSSGYTF,TGTGCCAGCAGTGACTTAAGTAGTGGCTACACCTTC
TRBJ2-3,TRBV4-1,TRBD2,NA,CASSQEEGLAGYGDTQYF,TGCGCCAGCAGCCAAGAGGAGGGACTAGCGGGCTATGGGGATACGCAGTATTTT
TRBJ1-3,TRBV27,TRBD1,NA,CASSGQGGNTIYF,TGTGCCAGCAGTGGACAGGGTGGAAACACCATATATTTT
TRBJ2-5,TRBV5-6,TRBD2,NA,CASNDGVPRLGGGETQYF,TGTGCCAGCAACGATGGGGTACCACGACTAGGCGGGGGGGAGACCCAGTACTTC
TRBJ1-2,TRBV28,NA,NA,CASSPPDSLNYGYTF,TGTGCCAGCAGTCCTCCAGACTCCCTTAACTATGGCTACACCTTC
TRBJ1-2,TRBV4-3,TRBD1,NA,CASSQDEGARGYTF,TGCGCCAGCAGCCAAGATGAGGGGGCGAGGGGCTACACCTTC
TRBJ2-2,TRBV5-1,TRBD1,NA,CASTDRTGVTGELFF,TGCGCCAGCACTGACCGGACAGGGGTCACCGGGGAGCTGTTTTTT
TRBJ1-2,TRBV2,TRBD1,NA,CASRDRTNYGYTF,TGTGCCAGCCGGGACAGAACTAACTATGGCTACACCTTC
TRBJ2-5,TRBV4-3,NA,NA,CASSQDRGRETQYF,TGCGCCAGCAGCCAAGACAGGGGAAGAGAGACCCAGTACTTC
TRBJ2-3,TRBV9,TRBD1,NA,CASTRDSADTQYF,TGTGCCAGCACCCGGGACAGCGCAGATACGCAGTATTTT
TRBJ2-7,TRBV2,TRBD1,once,CASSRDRGGYEQYF,TGTGCCAGCAGCCGGGACAGGGGGGGCTACGAGCAGTACTTC
TRBJ2-3,TRBV10-1,TRBD2,few,CASSALAGFTDTQYF,TGCGCCAGCAGTGCGCTAGCGGGGTTCACAGATACGCAGTATTTT
TRBJ1-1,TRBV7-9,NA,NA,CSSSLLVQGEAFF,TGTTCCAGCAGCTTATTGGTACAGGGTGAAGCTTTCTTT
TRBJ2-7,TRBV5-1,TRBD2,NA,CASSFTPGLQEQYF,TGCGCCAGCAGCTTTACGCCGGGACTACAAGAGCAGTACTTC
TRBJ2-6,TRBV7-3,NA,NA,CASSLMSVSGANVLTF,TGTGCCAGCAGCCTCATGTCGGTCTCTGGGGCCAACGTCCTGACTTTC
TRBJ2-1,TRBV7-9,TRBD2,NA,CASSLVRGGSNEQFF,TGTGCCAGCAGCTTAGTCCGGGGGGGCTCCAATGAGCAGTTCTTC
TRBJ2-6,TRBV5-6,TRBD1,NA,CASSLTGTGVPGANVLTF,TGTGCCAGCAGCTTAACCGGGACAGGGGTCCCCGGGGCCAACGTCCTGACTTTC
TRBJ2-3,TRBV7-9,TRBD2,NA,CASSLGGVGLVTDTQYF,TGTGCCAGCAGCTTAGGGGGTGTGGGACTAGTAACAGATACGCAGTATTTT
TRBJ1-1,TRBV7-8,NA,once,CASSLYGLANTEAFF,TGTGCCAGCAGCTTATATGGACTGGCGAACACTGAAGCTTTCTTT
TRBJ2-3,TRBV2,TRBD1,NA,CASRAQGGFTDTQYF,TGTGCCAGCAGGGCACAGGGGGGTTTCACAGATACGCAGTATTTT
TRBJ2-2,TRBV6-5,NA,few,CASSYLSAGTGELFF,TGTGCCAGCAGTTACCTTTCGGCAGGGACCGGGGAGCTGTTTTTT
TRBJ2-1,TRBV7-7,TRBD2,NA,CASSLAGGASTEQFF,TGTGCTAGCAGCTTAGCGGGGGGGGCCTCTACGGAGCAGTTCTTC
TRBJ2-5,TRBV28,TRBD1,NA,CASKGQGYQETQYF,TGTGCCAGCAAAGGACAGGGCTATCAAGAGACCCAGTACTTC
TRBJ1-4,TRBV4-3,NA,once,CASSPGQGTNEKLFF,TGCGCCAGCAGCCCCGGGCAGGGTACTAATGAAAAACTGTTTTTT
TRBJ2-7,TRBV5-3,TRBD2,NA,CARREAYEQYF,TGTGCCAGACGGGAGGCCTACGAGCAGTACTTC
TRBJ2-1,TRBV9,TRBD2,once,CASSARLAGADEQFF,TGTGCCAGCAGCGCGAGACTAGCGGGAGCGGATGAGCAGTTCTTC
TRBJ2-7,TRBV28,NA,few,CASSSTGGREQYF,TGTGCCAGCAGTTCCACCGGGGGACGGGAGCAGTACTTC
TRBJ1-6,TRBV4-3,NA,NA,CASSQDLSNSPLHF,TGCGCCAGCAGCCAAGATCTGTCCAATTCACCCCTCCACTTT
TRBJ2-4,TRBV30,NA,NA,CAWRTDRGPLAKNIQYF,TGTGCCTGGAGGACCGACCGAGGCCCTCTAGCCAAAAACATTCAGTACTTC
TRBJ2-1,TRBV5-4,TRBD1,NA,CASSFPGQEGYNEQFF,TGTGCCAGCAGCTTTCCGGGACAGGAGGGGTACAATGAGCAGTTCTTC
TRBJ1-4,TRBV19,TRBD1,NA,CASSWGQLNEKLFF,TGTGCCAGTAGTTGGGGACAGCTTAATGAAAAACTGTTTTTT
TRBJ2-5,TRBV7-9,NA,NA,CASSLDFPRGTQYF,TGTGCCAGCAGCTTAGACTTCCCTCGGGGGACCCAGTACTTC
TRBJ2-1,TRBV11-2,NA,NA,CASSSRSPITYNEQFF,TGTGCCAGCAGCTCCCGGAGCCCTATCACCTACAATGAGCAGTTCTTC
TRBJ2-2,TRBV19,TRBD1,NA,CASSRTGDGGELFF,TGTGCCAGTAGTCGGACAGGGGACGGCGGGGAGCTGTTTTTT
TRBJ1-2,TRBV7-9,NA,once,CASSLDGNGYTF,TGTGCCAGCAGTCTGGACGGGAATGGCTACACCTTC
TRBJ2-7,TRBV6-9,NA,NA,CASSPMTAESVEQYF,TGTGCCAGCAGCCCAATGACAGCCGAGTCTGTCGAGCAGTACTTC
TRBJ2-1,TRBV5-1,TRBD1,NA,CASSKDRGSYNEQFF,TGCGCCAGCAGCAAGGACAGGGGCTCCTACAATGAGCAGTTCTTC
TRBJ1-2,TRBV5-8,NA,NA,CASSFGGADYGYTF,TGTGCCAGCAGCTTTGGGGGGGCTGACTATGGCTACACCTTC
TRBJ2-2,TRBV10-1,NA,NA,CASSEDGGFDTGELFF,TGCGCCAGCAGTGAGGATGGCGGGTTTGACACCGGGGAGCTGTTTTTT
TRBJ2-5,TRBV4-2,TRBD2,NA,CASSQEGTSGKETQYF,TGTGCCAGCAGCCAAGAGGGAACTAGCGGGAAAGAGACCCAGTACTTC
TRBJ2-7,TRBV19,NA,few,CASSVQGGYEQYF,TGTGCCAGTAGTGTCCAGGGTGGGTACGAGCAGTACTTC
TRBJ2-4,TRBV6-5,TRBD1,NA,CASSYSRTGGKYF,TGTGCCAGCAGTTACTCTCGGACAGGGGGCAAGTACTTC
TRBJ1-1,TRBV6-5,NA,NA,CASSRALNTEAFF,TGTGCCAGCAGCAGGGCACTGAACACTGAAGCTTTCTTT
TRBJ2-2,TRBV5-6,NA,NA,CASSSRGYTGELFF,TGTGCCAGCAGCTCCCGGGGTTACACCGGGGAGCTGTTTTTT
TRBJ2-7,TRBV9,TRBD2,once,CASSDQAGPQSYEQYF,TGTGCCAGCAGCGACCAAGCGGGACCACAATCCTACGAGCAGTACTTC
TRBJ2-5,TRBV4-2,NA,NA,CASSQTGRGWETQYF,TGTGCCAGCAGCCAGACGGGCAGGGGATGGGAGACCCAGTACTTC
TRBJ2-7,TRBV11-3,TRBD1,NA,CASSPSLGGQAGEQYF,TGTGCCAGCAGCCCCTCTCTTGGGGGACAGGCAGGGGAGCAGTACTTC
TRBJ2-3,TRBV5-4,TRBD2,NA,CASSLRLAGGDTQYF,TGTGCCAGCAGCCTCCGACTAGCGGGAGGAGATACGCAGTATTTT
TRBJ2-2,TRBV7-2,TRBD1,NA,CASSLQGAVTGELFF,TGTGCCAGCAGCCTACAGGGGGCGGTCACCGGGGAGCTGTTTTTT
TRBJ2-7,TRBV30,NA,NA,CAWSTWGWNEQYF,TGTGCCTGGAGTACTTGGGGCTGGAACGAGCAGTACTTC
TRBJ1-5,TRBV30,NA,NA,CAWSGRGGPGNQPQHF,TGTGCCTGGAGTGGCCGGGGGGGCCCTGGCAATCAGCCCCAGCATTTT
TRBJ2-7,TRBV29-1,NA,NA,CSVGLPGAYEQYF,TGCAGCGTTGGCTTGCCAGGGGCCTACGAGCAGTACTTC
TRBJ2-7,TRBV7-2,NA,NA,CASSSARYEQYF,TGTGCCAGCAGCTCAGCACGGTACGAGCAGTACTTC
TRBJ2-5,TRBV6-6,NA,NA,CASSSRTEETQYF,TGTGCCAGCAGCAGCCGGACAGAAGAGACCCAGTACTTC
TRBJ2-5,TRBV6-6,NA,NA,CASSYAENQETQYF,TGTGCCAGCAGTTACGCGGAGAATCAAGAGACCCAGTACTTC